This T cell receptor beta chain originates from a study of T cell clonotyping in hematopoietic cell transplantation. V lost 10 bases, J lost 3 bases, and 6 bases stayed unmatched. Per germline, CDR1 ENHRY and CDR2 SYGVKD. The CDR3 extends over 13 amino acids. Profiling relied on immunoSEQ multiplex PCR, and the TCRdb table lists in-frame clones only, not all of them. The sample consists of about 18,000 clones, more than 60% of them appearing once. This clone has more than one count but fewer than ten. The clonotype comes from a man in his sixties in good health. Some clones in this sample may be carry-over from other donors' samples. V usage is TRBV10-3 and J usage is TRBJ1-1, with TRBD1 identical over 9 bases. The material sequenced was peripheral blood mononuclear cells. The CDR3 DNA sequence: TGTGCCACTCGGGGACAGGGTCACACTGAAGCTTTCTTT. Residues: CATRGQGHTEAFF.